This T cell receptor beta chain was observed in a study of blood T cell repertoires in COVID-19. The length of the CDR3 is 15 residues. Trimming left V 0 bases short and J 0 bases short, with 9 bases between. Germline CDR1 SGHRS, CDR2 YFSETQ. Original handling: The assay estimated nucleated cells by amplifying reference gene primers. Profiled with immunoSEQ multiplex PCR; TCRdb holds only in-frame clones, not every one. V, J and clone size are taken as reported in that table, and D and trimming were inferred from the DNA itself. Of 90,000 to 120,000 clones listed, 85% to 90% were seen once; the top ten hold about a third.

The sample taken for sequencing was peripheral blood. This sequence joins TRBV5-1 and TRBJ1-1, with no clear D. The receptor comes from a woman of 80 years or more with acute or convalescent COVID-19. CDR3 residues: CASSLGQIMNTEAFF. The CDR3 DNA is TGCGCCAGCAGCTTGGGCCAGATAATGAACACTGAAGCTTTCTTT.